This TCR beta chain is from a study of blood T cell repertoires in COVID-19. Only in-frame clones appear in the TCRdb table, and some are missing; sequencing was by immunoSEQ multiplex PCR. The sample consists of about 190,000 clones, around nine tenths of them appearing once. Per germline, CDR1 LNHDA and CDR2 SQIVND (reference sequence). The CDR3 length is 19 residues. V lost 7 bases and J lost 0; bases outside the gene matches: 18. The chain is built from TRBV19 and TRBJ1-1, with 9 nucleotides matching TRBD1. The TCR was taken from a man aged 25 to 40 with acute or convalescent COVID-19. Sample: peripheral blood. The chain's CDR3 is CASILRDRVIPTMNTEAFF. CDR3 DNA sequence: TGTGCCAGTATTCTTCGGGACAGGGTCATCCCAACCATGAACACTGAAGCTTTCTTT. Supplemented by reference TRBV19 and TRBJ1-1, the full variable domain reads DGGITQSPKYLFRKEGQNVTLSCEQNLNHDAMYWYRQDPGQGLRLIYYSQIVNDFQKGDIAEGYSVSREKKESFPLTVTSAQKNPTAFYLCASILRDRVIPTMNTEAFFGQGTRLTVV.